Here is one TCR beta chain with its context. CDR1 SGHKS and CDR2 YYEKEE come from the germline V gene (reference sequence). The V gene end was trimmed by 5 bases and the J gene end by 2 bases; junction bases not matched to a gene: 10. There are 17 residues in the CDR3. The source of the sample is a study of blood T cell repertoires in COVID-19. Original processing notes: The authors estimated nucleated cell counts from reference gene primer amplification. The data were produced by immunoSEQ multiplex PCR, yet TCRdb's version contains in-frame clones alone and is incomplete. V and J calls plus clone size are reproduced from that table; the DNA served to infer D and trimming. The sample carries under 150,000 clones, about 85% recorded once. The age range of participants was about 18 to 89 years, with residence in 20 to 25 US areas. Cohort allocation depended upon clinical history that participants reported.

The receptor was derived from a woman in her thirties or forties who had recovered from COVID-19. Sequencing input: PBMCs or T cells enriched from blood (not recorded which). V usage is TRBV5-5 and J usage is TRBJ2-1, with 10 bases matching TRBD1. The CDR3, as DNA: TGTGCCAGCAGACCCGGGACAGGGGAGGGACCCTACAATGAGCAGTTCTTC. It codes for CASRPGTGEGPYNEQFF.